These T cell receptor beta chains were read from a single sample in a study of cytomegalovirus exposure and HLA in healthy donors. Assay: immunoSEQ multiplex PCR; the TCRdb copy retains only in-frame clones and omits some. The profile shows around 140,000 clones, about 74% of them singletons. Sequenced sample: PBMCs. The receptors were gathered from a woman aged 60-75 years in good health and CMV-seronegative. The CDR3 runs from the conserved cysteine through the conserved F or W.

v_call	j_call	cdr3_aa
TRBV7-3	TRBJ2-1	CASSPLAGGPGEQFF
TRBV10-3	TRBJ2-7	CATRTGIYEQYF
TRBV5-6	NA	CASSSERGTRYEQYF
TRBV29-1	TRBJ2-7	CSVRPGAGSYEQYF
TRBV6-1	TRBJ2-7	CASSEIGFYEQYF
TRBV18	TRBJ2-3	CASSRTSGGVTDTDTQYF
TRBV19	TRBJ1-1	CASSPRDRDEAFF
TRBV7-9	TRBJ1-3	CASSLEGLAGNTIYF
TRBV5-1	TRBJ1-4	CASSLEQGSEKLFF
TRBV5-1	TRBJ2-5	CASKLAGGPLRETQYF
TRBV28	TRBJ1-5	CASSFSGLNQPQHF
TRBV28	TRBJ1-1	CASSLHGGGTEAFF
TRBV19	TRBJ2-1	CASSTPDRGRRDNEQFF
TRBV7-3	TRBJ2-1	CASSSTLAGAHNEQFF
TRBV5-8	TRBJ1-4	CASSFGGTGNEKLFF
TRBV5-1	TRBJ1-2	CASSLWTGSNYGYTF
TRBV6-5	TRBJ1-1	CASSYSLAATEAFF
TRBV7-5	TRBJ1-1	CVRSLGDRGNCTEAFF
TRBV7-9	TRBJ1-6	CASSLVSQPNSPLHF
TRBV30	TRBJ2-7	CAWGLAGGSYEQYF
TRBV27	TRBJ2-7	CAGGAGPSYEQYF
TRBV6-1	TRBJ1-5	CASSPDTGVNQPQHF
TRBV28	TRBJ2-5	CASSQRTSGQETQYF
TRBV4-1	TRBJ2-2	CASTNGQGGGTGELFF
TRBV6-5	TRBJ1-6	CASSYLADRNSPLHF
TRBV10-2	TRBJ1-1	CASSETGNTEAFF
TRBV30	TRBJ2-1	CAWSGFSTSGPAYNEQFF
TRBV11-2	TRBJ1-2	CASSPSRTGASGYTF